Sequencing of this TCR beta chain was carried out in a study of blood T cell repertoires in COVID-19. Study-wide context: COVID-19 samples, acute and convalescent, were from the United States, Italy and Spain. Sample material is recorded as cDNA or gDNA derived from T cells, B-cell-depleted T cells, or PBMCs.

The CDR3 consists of 15 residues. Trimming at V came to 1 base and at J to 9 bases, leaving 8 bases not matched to a gene. CDR1 and CDR2 (germline): MDHEN, SYDVKM. Seattle patients were enrolled during active infection and followed longitudinally. This clone has a single count. Original processing notes: The authors estimated nucleated cell counts from reference gene primer amplification. Sequencing was performed with immunoSEQ multiplex PCR; in TCRdb, only in-frame clones are kept and a portion is missing. That table gives V, J and clone size, and the DNA gave D and trimming. Of 200,000 to 300,000 clones in the sample, 70% to 90% are singletons; the top ten hold over 4%.

The sample was peripheral blood. This TCR was sampled from a woman aged 55-75 years with COVID-19, enrolled during active disease. The gene calls are TRBV28 and TRBJ2-3, with 9 bases lining up with TRBD2. The CDR3 spells CASSLSRGLALTQYF. Written as DNA, the CDR3 is TGTGCCAGCAGTTTATCTAGGGGACTAGCACTCACGCAGTATTTT.